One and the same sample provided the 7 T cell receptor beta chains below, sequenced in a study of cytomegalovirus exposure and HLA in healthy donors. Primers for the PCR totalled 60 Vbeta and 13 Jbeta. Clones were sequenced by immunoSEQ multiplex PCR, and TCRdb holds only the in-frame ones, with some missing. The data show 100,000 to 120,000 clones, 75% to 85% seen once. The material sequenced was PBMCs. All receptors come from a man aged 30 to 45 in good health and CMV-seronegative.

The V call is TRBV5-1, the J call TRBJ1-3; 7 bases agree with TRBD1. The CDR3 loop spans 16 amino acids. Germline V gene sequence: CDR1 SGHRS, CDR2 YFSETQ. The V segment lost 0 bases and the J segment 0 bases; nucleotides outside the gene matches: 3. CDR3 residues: CASSLGGQTSGNTIYF. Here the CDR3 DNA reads TGCGCCAGCAGCTTGGGGGGACAGACCTCTGGAAACACCATATATTTT. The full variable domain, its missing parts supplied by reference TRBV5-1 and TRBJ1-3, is KAGVTQTPRYLIKTRGQQVTLSCSPISGHRSVSWYQQTPGQGLQFLFEYFSETQRNKGNFPGRFSGRQFSNSRSEMNVSTLELGDSALYLCASSLGGQTSGNTIYFGEGSWLTVV.

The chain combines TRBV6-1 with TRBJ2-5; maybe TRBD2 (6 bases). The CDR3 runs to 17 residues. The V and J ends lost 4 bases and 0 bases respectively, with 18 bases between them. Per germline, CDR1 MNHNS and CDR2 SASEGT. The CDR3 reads CASSGDSPWGYQETQYF. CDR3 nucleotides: TGTGCCAGCAGTGGGGACTCCCCTTGGGGGTACCAAGAGACCCAGTACTTC.

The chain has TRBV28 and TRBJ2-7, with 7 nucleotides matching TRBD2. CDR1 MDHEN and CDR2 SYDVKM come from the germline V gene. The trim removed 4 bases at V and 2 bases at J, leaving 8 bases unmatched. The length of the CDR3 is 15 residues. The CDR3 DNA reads TGTGCCAGCAGTTCCGCTAGCGGTGATCCCTACGAGCAGTACTTC. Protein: CASSSASGDPYEQYF.

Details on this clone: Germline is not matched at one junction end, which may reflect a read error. CDR3 in DNA: TGTGCCAACAGTTACTCGGCTAGCGGGCTCACCGGGGAGCTGTTTTTT. Its translation: CANSYSASGLTGELFF. The chain is built from TRBV6-5 and TRBJ2-2; TRBD2 agrees at 8 bases. The CDR3 is made up of 16 amino acids. Germline V lookup: CDR1 MNHEY, CDR2 SVGAGI.

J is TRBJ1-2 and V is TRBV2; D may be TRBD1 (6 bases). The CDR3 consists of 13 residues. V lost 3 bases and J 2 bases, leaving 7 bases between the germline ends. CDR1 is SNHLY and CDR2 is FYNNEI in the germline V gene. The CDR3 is CASSDQGNYGYTF. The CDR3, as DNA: TGTGCCAGCAGTGATCAGGGGAACTATGGCTACACCTTC.

CDR3 sequence reads: CASSSSSTGLNTEAFF. CDR3 bases: TGTGCCAGCAGTTCCTCCTCGACAGGGTTGAACACTGAAGCTTTCTTT. The chain joins TRBV27 to TRBJ1-1; 7 nucleotides match TRBD1. CDR1 MNHEY and CDR2 SMNVEV come from the germline V gene (reference sequence). The CDR3 is made up of 16 amino acids. The ends lost 4 bases at V and 0 bases at J; junction bases unmatched: 8.

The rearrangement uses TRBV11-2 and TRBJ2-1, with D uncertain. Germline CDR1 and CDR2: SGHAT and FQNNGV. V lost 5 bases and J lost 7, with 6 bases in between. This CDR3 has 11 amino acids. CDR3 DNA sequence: TGTGCCAGCAGCCCCCTAAATGAGCAGTTCTTC. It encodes CASSPLNEQFF. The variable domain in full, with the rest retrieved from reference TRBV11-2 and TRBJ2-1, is EAGVAQSPRYKIIEKRQSVAFWCNPISGHATLYWYQQILGQGPKLLIQFQNNGVVDDSQLPKDRFSAERLKGVDSTLKIQPAKLEDSAVYLCASSPLNEQFFGPGTRLTVL.